A selection of T cell receptor beta chains follows, all from one sample in a study of cytomegalovirus exposure and HLA in healthy donors. Here immunoSEQ multiplex PCR was the method, and the copy in TCRdb shows in-frame clones only, minus some. The top ten clones hold over 1.5% of a sample with about 160,000 clones, roughly 90% of them seen once. Specimen: PBMCs. All receptors come from a woman younger than 30 in good health and CMV-seronegative. Each CDR3 is given with its conserved first and last residue. The D gene is left open where the match is weak. Rows give clone size only sometimes, using once, few, many, or a class for an expanded clone.

TRBD2	few	TRBV18	TRBJ2-7	CASSPLTSGGEQYF	TGTGCCAGCTCACCACTTACTAGCGGGGGGGAGCAGTACTTC
.	.	TRBV11-3	TRBJ1-5	CASSLTDPTGLGNQPQHF	TGTGCCAGCAGCCTCACCGACCCGACAGGACTTGGCAATCAGCCCCAGCATTTT
.	.	TRBV7-9	TRBJ2-5	CASSLGTDRVQYF	TGCGCCAGCAGCTTAGGAACCGACCGGGTCCAGTACTTC
.	few	TRBV6-5	TRBJ1-1	CASSRGYYTEAFF	TGTGCCAGCAGCCGCGGCTACTACACTGAAGCTTTCTTT
.	.	TRBV28	TRBJ1-5	CASSSTGHVFSNQPQHF	TGTGCCAGCAGTTCGACGGGACACGTCTTTAGCAATCAGCCCCAGCATTTT
TRBD2	.	TRBV28	TRBJ2-7	CASLPGTSVLGEQYF	TGTGCCAGCCTCCCCGGGACTAGCGTTTTGGGCGAGCAGTACTTC
.	.	TRBV6-4	TRBJ2-3	CASSQDYTDTQYF	TGTGCCAGCAGTCAGGATTACACAGATACGCAGTATTTT
.	.	TRBV5-1	TRBJ2-2	CASSLAGLTGELFF	TGCGCCAGCAGCTTGGCCGGACTAACCGGGGAGCTGTTTTTT
.	once	TRBV20-1	TRBJ1-2	CSSTLNYGYTF	TGCAGTTCGACACTTAACTATGGCTACACCTTC
.	.	TRBV7-2	TRBJ2-5	CASSLGISAQSETQYF	TGTGCCAGCAGCTTAGGTATTAGCGCCCAGTCGGAGACCCAGTACTTC
.	.	TRBV6-5	TRBJ1-2	CASSSPQGHYGYTF	TGTGCCAGCAGCTCCCCTCAGGGCCACTATGGCTACACCTTC
.	.	TRBV7-8	TRBJ2-7	CASSFPGLSAYEQYF	TGTGCCAGCAGCTTTCCAGGACTGTCGGCCTACGAGCAGTACTTC
.	.	TRBV18	TRBJ2-7	CASSTSGQAYEQYF	TGTGCCAGCTCAACTTCAGGGCAGGCCTACGAGCAGTACTTC
.	.	TRBV15	TRBJ1-5	CATSRTGGDQPQHF	TGTGCCACCAGCAGAACTGGAGGTGATCAGCCCCAGCATTTT
.	.	TRBV28	TRBJ2-2	CASSLPVTGELFF	TGTGCCAGCAGTTTACCGGTCACCGGGGAGCTGTTTTTT
.	once	TRBV7-2	TRBJ2-5	CASSLDRWETQYF	TGTGCCAGCAGCTTAGACAGGTGGGAGACCCAGTACTTC
TRBD2	.	TRBV6-1	TRBJ2-2	CASSYSGRNTGELFF	TGTGCCAGCAGCTATAGCGGGAGGAACACCGGGGAGCTGTTTTTT
TRBD2	.	TRBV29-1	TRBJ2-7	CSVAGLAGEQYF	TGCAGCGTAGCGGGACTAGCAGGCGAGCAGTACTTC
TRBD2	.	TRBV29-1	TRBJ2-7	CSAGSGSSYEQYF	TGCAGCGCAGGTAGCGGGAGCTCCTACGAGCAGTACTTC
.	once	TRBV18	TRBJ1-2	CASSPKGLPLGSGYTF	TGTGCCAGCTCACCAAAAGGACTGCCGTTGGGGTCCGGCTACACCTTC
TRBD2	.	TRBV11-3	TRBJ2-1	CASSPSGGEYNEQFF	TGTGCCAGCAGCCCCAGCGGGGGGGAGTACAATGAGCAGTTCTTC
.	.	TRBV28	TRBJ2-7	CASSSINEQYF	TGTGCCAGCAGTTCAATCAACGAGCAGTACTTC
.	.	TRBV5-1	TRBJ2-7	CASSQLYGDEQYF	TGCGCCAGCAGCCAACTGTACGGGGACGAGCAGTACTTC
.	.	TRBV6-1	TRBJ2-7	CASNEGGVTYEQYF	TGTGCCAGCAACGAGGGCGGTGTCACCTACGAGCAGTACTTC
.	.	TRBV9	TRBJ2-5	CASSPRTVQQETQYF	TGTGCCAGCAGCCCCCGGACAGTTCAGCAAGAGACCCAGTACTTC
TRBD1	.	TRBV10-3	TRBJ2-1	CAIRATGETYNEQFF	TGTGCCATCAGGGCAACAGGGGAGACCTACAATGAGCAGTTCTTC
TRBD2	.	TRBV5-4	TRBJ2-3	CASSLYSGGDTQYF	TGTGCCAGCAGCTTGTACTCGGGAGGAGATACGCAGTATTTT
TRBD2	.	TRBV7-9	TRBJ2-1	CASSGIRDEQFF	TGTGCCAGTAGCGGGATCAGGGATGAGCAGTTCTTC
.	few	TRBV5-1	TRBJ1-2	CASSRGLVYGYTF	TGCGCCAGCAGCCGGGGACTCGTCTATGGCTACACCTTC
.	.	TRBV19	TRBJ2-7	CASSQGKDSEQYF	TGTGCCAGTAGCCAGGGGAAGGACAGCGAGCAGTACTTC
.	.	TRBV27	TRBJ1-2	CASSRNGVYYGYTF	TGTGCCAGCAGTCGAAACGGGGTTTACTATGGCTACACCTTC
TRBD1	.	TRBV6-5	TRBJ1-1	CASTRTGNTEAFF	TGTGCCAGCACCAGGACAGGGAACACTGAAGCTTTCTTT
.	once	TRBV2	TRBJ1-1	CASSEPLGLLGTEAFF	TGTGCCAGCAGTGAACCCTTGGGACTTCTGGGGACTGAAGCTTTCTTT
.	.	TRBV6-5	TRBJ2-5	CATRPTGETQYF	TGTGCCACTAGGCCCACTGGAGAGACCCAGTACTTC
TRBD2	.	TRBV6-4	TRBJ2-5	CASSERAGGQETQYF	TGTGCCAGCAGTGAGCGAGCGGGGGGACAAGAGACCCAGTACTTC
.	.	TRBV10-3	TRBJ2-5	CAITEGGSQETQYF	TGTGCCATCACCGAGGGGGGGAGCCAAGAGACCCAGTACTTC
.	.	TRBV28	TRBJ1-1	CASSPPGTEAFF	TGTGCCAGCAGCCCTCCGGGCACTGAAGCTTTCTTT
TRBD1	.	TRBV6-5	TRBJ1-6	CASSPGTGMNSPLHF	TGTGCCAGCAGTCCTGGGACAGGGATGAATTCACCCCTCCACTTT
.	.	TRBV5-6	TRBJ2-2	CASSWGVTGELFF	TGTGCCAGCAGTTGGGGAGTTACCGGGGAGCTGTTTTTT
.	few	TRBV2	TRBJ1-1	CASSTNEVPTEAFF	TGTGCCAGCAGCACGAACGAGGTTCCCACTGAAGCTTTCTTT
.	.	TRBV7-2	TRBJ1-5	CASSLRLRQPQHF	TGTGCCAGCAGCTTAAGATTGAGGCAGCCCCAGCATTTT
.	.	TRBV10-3	TRBJ1-5	CANQQGNNQPQHF	TGTGCCAACCAACAGGGTAACAATCAGCCCCAGCATTTT
.	.	TRBV10-3	TRBJ2-7	CAISEPGSYEQYF	TGTGCCATCAGTGAGCCGGGTTCCTACGAGCAGTACTTC
.	.	TRBV7-9	TRBJ1-5	CASSLASGGSQPQHF	TGTGCCAGCAGCTTAGCTTCGGGGGGATCTCAGCCCCAGCATTTT
TRBD1	.	TRBV2	TRBJ1-4	CASIDRATNEKLFF	TGTGCCAGCATTGACAGGGCAACTAATGAAAAACTGTTTTTT
.	.	TRBV6-6	TRBJ2-7	CASSYYPTAYEQYF	TGTGCCAGCAGTTACTATCCCACTGCCTACGAGCAGTACTTC
.	.	TRBV5-1	TRBJ1-1	CASSLGFAVTEAFF	TGCGCCAGCAGCTTGGGGTTCGCAGTCACTGAAGCTTTCTTT
.	.	TRBV10-3	TRBJ2-3	CAITAVRASTDTQYF	TGTGCCATCACTGCTGTCCGCGCTAGCACAGATACGCAGTATTTT
.	.	TRBV4-2	TRBJ2-7	CASSQEPGSDYEQYF	TGTGCCAGCAGCCAAGAACCGGGATCTGACTACGAGCAGTACTTC
.	.	TRBV7-9	TRBJ1-1	CSSQVNTEAFF	TGTTCCAGCCAGGTTAACACTGAAGCTTTCTTT
.	.	TRBV2	TRBJ1-4	CASRRRLQDDEKLFF	TGTGCCAGCAGAAGGAGACTGCAAGATGATGAAAAACTGTTTTTT
TRBD1	once	TRBV19	TRBJ2-5	CASSVGQGFGTQYF	TGTGCCAGTAGTGTTGGACAGGGTTTCGGGACCCAGTACTTC
TRBD1	.	TRBV27	TRBJ1-5	CASSLTGGHQPQHF	TGTGCCAGCAGTCTGACAGGGGGACATCAGCCCCAGCATTTT
TRBD2	.	TRBV4-1	TRBJ2-2	CASSLRLADHTGELFF	TGCGCCAGCAGCCTCCGCCTAGCGGACCACACCGGGGAGCTGTTTTTT
.	.	TRBV7-8	TRBJ2-7	CASSLEDWFYEQYF	TGTGCCAGCAGCTTAGAGGACTGGTTCTACGAGCAGTACTTC
.	few	TRBV5-1	TRBJ2-1	CASSSPLRGGYNEQFF	TGCGCCAGCAGTTCGCCACTTAGGGGGGGCTACAATGAGCAGTTCTTC
.	once	TRBV27	TRBJ2-7	CASTESPRGSYEQYF	TGTGCCAGCACCGAATCCCCGCGGGGCTCCTACGAGCAGTACTTC